Included here is one T cell receptor beta chain sequence, with context. Clones were sequenced by immunoSEQ multiplex PCR, and TCRdb holds only the in-frame ones, with some missing. Of about 68,000 clones listed, roughly 85% are singletons. V dropped 8 bases and J dropped 1 base, with 15 bases sitting between them. The CDR3 contains 15 residues. This sample is drawn from a study of blood T cell repertoires in COVID-19. Overall study: Acute-phase and convalescent COVID-19 samples originated in the United States, Italy and Spain. Sample material is recorded as cDNA or gDNA derived from T cells, B-cell-depleted T cells, or PBMCs.

This TCR was sampled from a man between 45 and 60 years old with acute or convalescent COVID-19. The gene calls are TRBV23-1 and TRBJ2-1; perhaps TRBD2 as D (6 bases). TRBV23-1 is filed as an ORF, its function uncertain. The sequencing sample was made of peripheral blood. Here the CDR3 reads CASGLGRTSYNEQFF. The DNA of the CDR3 is TGCGCCAGCGGACTGGGGAGGACTTCCTACAATGAGCAGTTCTTC.